One sample yielded the 23 T cell receptor beta chains listed below, sequenced in a study of shared clonotypes between healthy human individuals. Assay used: immunoSEQ multiplex PCR; TCRdb lists only in-frame clones, some missing. The table lists some 500,000 clones, about 96% of them singletons. Sequenced material: naive CD4+ T cells sorted from blood. Noted subset: CD45RA+ positively selected. All receptors derive from a woman between 25 and 40 years old in good health.

About this clone itself: One junction end disagrees with the germline gene, perhaps due to a read error. The rearrangement joins TRBV9 to TRBJ1-2, with D perhaps TRBD1 (6 bases). The CDR3 has 13 residues. The germline gives CDR1 SGDLS, CDR2 YYNGEE. CDR3 sequence reads: CASNVQGNYGYTF. The CDR3 DNA sequence: TGTGCCAGCAACGTACAGGGTAACTATGGCTACACCTTC.

The V and J genes are TRBV11-2 and TRBJ2-1, with 7 bases matching TRBD2. The V gene's germline CDR1 is SGHAT and CDR2 FQNNGV. This CDR3 contains 14 residues. After removal of 4 bases from V and 10 bases from J, the junction contained 10 bases not matched to a gene. As DNA, the CDR3 is TGTGCCAGCAGCTCCTTGGAGCGGGGACGGGAGCAGTTCTTC. This translates into CASSSLERGREQFF.

The chain has TRBV7-9 and TRBJ1-2; TRBD1 is a possible D gene (6 bases). Germline loops: CDR1 SEHNR, CDR2 FQNEAQ (reference sequence). Between the trimmed V and J ends, which lost 1 base and 7 bases, there was a span of 13 bases. The CDR3 sequence is 14 residues long. CDR3 protein: CASSLEWDTSGYTF. DNA for the CDR3: TGTGCCAGCAGCTTAGAATGGGACACAAGTGGCTACACCTTC.

This chain uses TRBV2 with TRBJ2-7; 10 nucleotides agree with TRBD1. Germline CDR1 reads SNHLY; CDR2 reads FYNNEI. J gave up 4 bases and V 4 bases, and 4 bases lay outside the gene matches. The CDR3 is made up of 14 amino acids. DNA for the CDR3: TGTGCCAGCAGTGCGCCGGGACAGGGGTACGAGCAGTACTTC. It encodes CASSAPGQGYEQYF.

This chain joins TRBV11-2 and TRBJ1-1, with D maybe TRBD1 (5 bases). Looked up from germline, CDR1 is SGHAT and CDR2 is FQNNGV. V was clipped by 5 bases and J by 5 bases, with 9 bases between them. The CDR3 extends over 12 amino acids. The CDR3 sequence is CASSRQGTEAFF. The CDR3, as DNA: TGTGCCAGCAGCCGCCAGGGAACTGAAGCTTTCTTT.

The chain combines TRBV5-8 with TRBJ2-2, with D hard to call. This CDR3 has 14 amino acids. Germline loops: CDR1 SGHTS, CDR2 YDEGEE. The ends were cut back, 3 bases at V and 2 bases at J, with 8 bases in the middle. DNA for the CDR3: TGTGCCAGCAGCTCGTACCCCAACACCGGGGAGCTGTTTTTT. Translation gives CASSSYPNTGELFF.

The CDR3 sequence: CASRDTSGANVLTF. The CDR3 DNA reads TGTGCCAGCCGGGACACCTCTGGGGCCAACGTCCTGACTTTC. The chain combines TRBV19 with TRBJ2-6; perhaps TRBD1 as D (6 bases). Trimming cost V 9 bases and J 0 bases, with 9 bases left between them. Germline loops: CDR1 LNHDA, CDR2 SQIVND (reference sequence). The CDR3 loop spans 14 amino acids.

The rearrangement joins TRBV11-3 to TRBJ1-1; D might be TRBD1 (6 bases). CDR3 length: 14 amino acids. Deletions cut 3 bases from V and 3 bases from J, with 11 bases between. In germline, CDR1 is SGHNT, CDR2 YENEEA. The CDR3 coding sequence is TGTGCCAGCAGCTTTACAGGGCTGTACACTGAAGCTTTCTTT. Its translation is CASSFTGLYTEAFF.

This clone was observed a handful of times. The chain has TRBV5-1 and TRBJ2-5, with a tentative D call TRBD1 (6 bases). There are 13 residues in the CDR3. The germline V gene has CDR1 SGHRS and CDR2 YFSETQ. V lost 4 bases and J 4 bases, leaving 11 bases between the germline ends. The DNA for the CDR3 is TGCGCCAGCAGCCCAGGGGATGTAGAGACCCAGTACTTC. This encodes CASSPGDVETQYF.

V and J are TRBV6-5 and TRBJ2-1, with D possibly matching TRBD2 (6 bases). Trimming stripped 2 bases from V and 10 bases from J, with 18 bases between. The CDR3 contains 15 residues. Germline V gives CDR1 MNHEY, CDR2 SVGAGI. CDR3 sequence (DNA): TGTGCCAGCAGTTACACTACCCAACGACTAGACGAGCAGTTCTTC. This gives the protein CASSYTTQRLDEQFF.

The chain is built from TRBV7-9 and TRBJ1-4, with D perhaps TRBD1 (5 bases). Trimming took off 1 base at V and 6 bases at J, with 12 bases between the two ends. The germline V gene encodes CDR1 SEHNR and CDR2 FQNEAQ (reference sequence). The CDR3 consists of 15 residues. The CDR3 protein is CASSLEGKRDEKLFF. The CDR3 coding sequence is TGTGCCAGCAGCTTAGAGGGGAAGAGGGATGAAAAACTGTTTTTT. The whole variable domain, filled in from reference TRBV7-9 and TRBJ1-4, reads DTGVSQNPRHKITKRGQNVTFRCDPISEHNRLYWYRQTLGQGPEFLTYFQNEAQLEKSRLLSDRFSAERPKGSFSTLEIQRTEQGDSAMYLCASSLEGKRDEKLFFGSGTQLSVL.

The chain combines TRBV27 with TRBJ2-7; D is unresolved. V lost 7 bases and J 2 bases, leaving 12 bases between the germline ends. The germline V gene has CDR1 MNHEY and CDR2 SMNVEV (reference sequence). The CDR3 length is 13 residues. CDR3 loop: CASTSLPPYEQYF. In nucleotides, the CDR3 is TGTGCCAGCACCTCCTTACCCCCCTACGAGCAGTACTTC.

CDR3: CASSEGLAGGRTGELFF. CDR3 DNA sequence: TGTGCCAGTAGTGAGGGACTAGCGGGAGGTCGCACCGGGGAGCTGTTTTTT. V gene TRBV19 combines with J gene TRBJ2-2; the match to TRBD2 covers 15 bases. Germline V gene lookup returns CDR1 LNHDA and CDR2 SQIVND (reference sequence). This CDR3 has 17 residues. Germline trimming cut 5 bases from V and 4 bases from J; bases unmatched to any gene: 5.

The V and J genes are TRBV18 and TRBJ2-7; D is unresolved. This CDR3 is 17 amino acids long. Trimming removed 3 bases at V and 2 bases at J, with 20 bases between. Germline V gives CDR1 KGHSH, CDR2 LQKENI. The CDR3 region has the DNA TGTGCCAGCTCACCCCTTTTCCGGGTCCCCAAGCCCTACGAGCAGTACTTC. The encoded protein is CASSPLFRVPKPYEQYF.

The rearrangement joins TRBV28 to TRBJ2-7; 7 nucleotides agree with TRBD1. This CDR3 spans 15 amino acids. V was clipped by 3 bases and J by 4 bases; unmatched bases: 9. Germline V gives CDR1 MDHEN, CDR2 SYDVKM. CDR3 sequence reads: CASSFIWDSWYEQYF. CDR3 bases: TGTGCCAGCAGTTTTATTTGGGACAGTTGGTACGAGCAGTACTTC.

This clone was recorded once. The rearrangement uses TRBV18 and TRBJ2-2, with D possibly matching TRBD2 (6 bases). CDR1 KGHSH and CDR2 LQKENI come from the germline V gene. CDR3 length: 17 amino acids. Trimming stripped 5 bases from V and 3 bases from J, with 19 bases between. The CDR3 nucleotides are TGTGCCAGCTCAACGGGACTCGGGGTTGGTCACACCGGGGAGCTGTTTTTT. Its translation is CASSTGLGVGHTGELFF.

The genes are TRBV25-1 and TRBJ1-2; D gene uncertain. The CDR3 runs 14 residues. Germline lookup yields CDR1 MGHDK and CDR2 SYGVNS. The ends were cut back, 1 base at V and 2 bases at J, with 8 bases in the middle. The CDR3 DNA reads TGTGCCAGCAGTGAATCCGAGAGGAACTATGGCTACACCTTC. Translation: CASSESERNYGYTF.

J is TRBJ2-7 and V is TRBV23-1, with 7 bases fitting TRBD1. TRBV23-1 qualifies as an ORF whose function is uncertain. V gave up 0 bases and J gave up 2 bases; unmatched junction bases: 4. The CDR3 loop spans 15 amino acids. The CDR3 coding sequence is TGCGCCAGCAGTCAATCGACAGGGAATACCTACGAGCAGTACTTC. This gives the protein CASSQSTGNTYEQYF.

In this sample, this clone turned up once. The J gene is TRBJ1-4, the V gene TRBV9; D possibly corresponds to TRBD1 (5 bases). Germline V lookup: CDR1 SGDLS, CDR2 YYNGEE. Trimming took off 0 bases at V and 5 bases at J, with 11 bases between the two ends. This CDR3 contains 15 residues. The CDR3 region has the DNA TGTGCCAGCAGCGTAGAGGGACTGGAAAATGAAAAACTGTTTTTT. Its protein product is CASSVEGLENEKLFF.

This clone occurred once. This sequence joins TRBV18 and TRBJ2-7, with TRBD1 matching over 10 bases. Germline values: CDR1 KGHSH, CDR2 LQKENI. Trimming removed 4 bases from V and 0 bases from J; junction bases left unmatched: 6. This CDR3 comprises 16 residues. The CDR3 loop is CASSLTGTGVSYEQYF. CDR3 coding DNA: TGTGCCAGCTCACTAACCGGGACAGGGGTCTCCTACGAGCAGTACTTC.

V gene TRBV27 combines with J gene TRBJ2-2; 9 bases fit TRBD2. Unmatched junction bases numbered 11, after V lost 3 bases and J lost 3 bases. The CDR3 contains 18 residues. CDR1 and CDR2 (germline): MNHEY, SMNVEV (reference sequence). The CDR3, as DNA: TGTGCCAGCAGTTTGGGGGCGGGACTAGCCGAGGACACCGGGGAGCTGTTTTTT. It specifies CASSLGAGLAEDTGELFF.

The CDR3 DNA reads TGTGCCAGCAGCCGAGCGGTACAAGAGACCCAGTACTTC. Translating gives CASSRAVQETQYF. The chain employs TRBV9 and TRBJ2-5; D is perhaps TRBD2 (5 bases). V gave up 4 bases and J gave up 2 bases, with 9 bases separating them. Germline lookup yields CDR1 SGDLS and CDR2 YYNGEE. The CDR3 is 13 amino acids.

The chain carries TRBV6-1 and TRBJ2-7, with unresolved D. The CDR3 is made up of 15 amino acids. The germline V gene encodes CDR1 MNHNS and CDR2 SASEGT. V was cut by 6 bases and J by 1 base, with 16 bases left in between. In nucleotides, the CDR3 is TGTGCCAGCAGGTCCGGGTTCCTGACTTCCTACGAGCAGTACTTC. Protein: CASRSGFLTSYEQYF.